This T cell receptor (beta chain) was captured in a study of blood T cell repertoires in COVID-19. Across the study: The United States, Italy and Spain supplied acute and convalescent COVID-19 samples. Sources were T cells, B-cell-depleted T cells, or PBMCs; the material itself was cDNA or gDNA.

Per the original methods: Counts of nucleated cells, estimated from reference gene primer amplification, were obtained. Assay: immunoSEQ multiplex PCR; the TCRdb copy retains only in-frame clones and omits some. Clone size and the V and J calls come from that table; the DNA yielded D and trimming. This sample has a few hundred thousand clones, with around 88% found just once. In germline, CDR1 is SNHLY, CDR2 FYNNEI. The ends were cut back, 6 bases at V and 0 bases at J, with 6 bases in the middle. CDR3 length: 13 residues. The rearrangement uses TRBV2 and TRBJ1-5, with D uncertain. Specimen: peripheral blood. The receptor was derived from a man under 40 with acute or convalescent COVID-19. The CDR3 DNA follows: TGTGCCAGCAGGCAGATTAGCAATCAGCCCCAGCATTTT. Amino acid sequence: CASRQISNQPQHF.